These T cell receptor beta chains were read from a single sample in a study of regulatory T cells in long-lasting Graves disease. Via MiXCR, TCRdb re-called the multiplex PCR reads, giving one row per CDR3 protein. The sample carries a few hundred thousand distinct CDR3 sequences, approximately 15% recorded once. Separately, the same data were catalogued under a study of T cells in Graves' hyperthyroidism and ophthalmopathy.

Specimen: peripheral blood mononuclear cells (PBMCs), collected at new diagnosis, from a patient treated with antithyroid drugs. All receptors derive from a man aged 35 to 55 with Graves disease. Both conserved end residues are part of each CDR3. D genes are given only for firm matches. Size tells how often a clone was seen (once, few, many) or the class of an expanded clone, and some rows leave it out.

J gene: TRBJ2-2; clone size: many; D gene: -; V gene: TRBV11-2; CDR3 DNA: TGTGCCAGCAGCTTAGATCGAGGCGGGGAGCTGTTTTTT; CDR3 protein: CASSLDRGGELFF
J gene: TRBJ1-6; clone size: -; D gene: -; V gene: TRBV5-1; CDR3 DNA: TGCGCCAGCAGCTTGGGAGGAGGGGCCTGGGACTCACCCCTCCACTTT; CDR3 protein: CASSLGGGAWDSPLHF
J gene: TRBJ2-7; clone size: many; D gene: -; V gene: TRBV6-5; CDR3 DNA: TGTGCCAGCAGTTACTTCACACCGTCTACAGGGTCCTACGAGCAGTACTTC; CDR3 protein: CASSYFTPSTGSYEQYF
J gene: TRBJ1-1; clone size: few; D gene: TRBD1; V gene: TRBV28; CDR3 DNA: TGTGCCAGCAGCCCCACGCCGGACAGGGCGAACACTGAAGCTTTCTTT; CDR3 protein: CASSPTPDRANTEAFF
J gene: TRBJ1-4; clone size: few; D gene: -; V gene: TRBV5-1; CDR3 DNA: TGCGCCAGCACTAACGGACAGTTTAATGAAAAACTGTTTTTT; CDR3 protein: CASTNGQFNEKLFF
J gene: TRBJ2-5; clone size: many; D gene: TRBD2; V gene: TRBV2; CDR3 DNA: TGTGCCAGCAGTGGACCGGGACTACCCGGAGGGACCCAGTACTTC; CDR3 protein: CASSGPGLPGGTQYF
J gene: TRBJ2-1; clone size: many; D gene: TRBD1; V gene: TRBV24-1; CDR3 DNA: TGTGCCACCAGGATGGGACAGGGGGGGAACAATGAGCAGTTCTTC; CDR3 protein: CATRMGQGGNNEQFF
J gene: TRBJ1-5; clone size: many; D gene: TRBD1; V gene: TRBV2; CDR3 DNA: TGTGCCAGCAGGAGGGACAGAGACAATCAGCCCCAGCATTTT; CDR3 protein: CASRRDRDNQPQHF
J gene: TRBJ2-3; clone size: many; D gene: -; V gene: TRBV5-6; CDR3 DNA: TGTGCCAGCAGCTTACGACAGGGCGGGGGAGATACGCAGTATTTT; CDR3 protein: CASSLRQGGGDTQYF
J gene: TRBJ2-5; clone size: -; D gene: -; V gene: TRBV7-6; CDR3 DNA: TGTGCCAGCAGCTCCAAAGAGGGACCTCCTTCCCAAGAGACCCAGTACTTC; CDR3 protein: CASSSKEGPPSQETQYF
J gene: TRBJ2-5; clone size: many; D gene: -; V gene: TRBV28; CDR3 DNA: TGTGCCAGCATTTCGCACCCCAGGGGGGTCGCTCGAGAGACCCAGTACTTC; CDR3 protein: CASISHPRGVARETQYF
J gene: TRBJ1-5; clone size: many; D gene: -; V gene: TRBV6-5; CDR3 DNA: TGTGCCAGCAGTTACGGGGGACCCAATCAGCCCCAGCATTTT; CDR3 protein: CASSYGGPNQPQHF
J gene: TRBJ1-4; clone size: -; D gene: -; V gene: TRBV6-2/TRBV6-3; CDR3 DNA: TGTGCCAGCAGCCGAAGCCGGGACACCCGGAGTGAAAAACTGTTTTTT; CDR3 protein: CASSRSRDTRSEKLFF
J gene: TRBJ2-2; clone size: few; D gene: TRBD1; V gene: TRBV4-1; CDR3 DNA: TGTGCCAGCAGCCGAAACAGGGGCGACACCGGGGAGCTGTTTTTT; CDR3 protein: CASSRNRGDTGELFF
J gene: TRBJ2-7; clone size: many; D gene: -; V gene: TRBV11-1; CDR3 DNA: TGTGCCAGCAGCTTAGATTCGGAGGTTTACGAGCAGTACTTC; CDR3 protein: CASSLDSEVYEQYF
J gene: TRBJ1-5; clone size: many; D gene: -; V gene: TRBV29-1; CDR3 DNA: TGCAGCGTTGGACAGAATAGCAATCAGCCCCAGCATTTT; CDR3 protein: CSVGQNSNQPQHF
J gene: TRBJ1-1; clone size: -; D gene: -; V gene: TRBV5-1; CDR3 DNA: TGCGCCAGCAGCTTGGCTCCTGACAGCACTGAAGCTTTCTTT; CDR3 protein: CASSLAPDSTEAFF
J gene: TRBJ2-3; clone size: -; D gene: -; V gene: TRBV27; CDR3 DNA: TGTGCCAGCAGTTTATCCAGGGCTAGCACAGATACGCAGTATTTT; CDR3 protein: CASSLSRASTDTQYF
J gene: TRBJ2-3; clone size: -; D gene: -; V gene: TRBV6-5; CDR3 DNA: TGTGCCAGCAGTTACACGCCCCTATCGTCGGGGGCCTACACAGATACGCAGTATTTT; CDR3 protein: CASSYTPLSSGAYTDTQYF
J gene: TRBJ1-1; clone size: -; D gene: -; V gene: TRBV20-1; CDR3 DNA: TGCAGTGCGACTGCCGGGCGCGCCACTGAAGCTTTCTTT; CDR3 protein: CSATAGRATEAFF
J gene: TRBJ2-3; clone size: few; D gene: -; V gene: TRBV24-1; CDR3 DNA: TGTGCCACCAGTGACCCCCACAGGCAGGCTCACACGCAGTATTTT; CDR3 protein: CATSDPHRQAHTQYF
J gene: TRBJ1-2; clone size: few; D gene: -; V gene: TRBV4-3; CDR3 DNA: TGCGCCAGCAGCCAAGGACCGACAGCTCAATCTACTAATGGCTACACCTTC; CDR3 protein: CASSQGPTAQSTNGYTF
J gene: TRBJ2-7; clone size: many; D gene: -; V gene: TRBV5-8; CDR3 DNA: TGTGCCAGCAGCGCGGTTGAAGGGCGGAATCCCTACGAGCAGTACTTC; CDR3 protein: CASSAVEGRNPYEQYF
J gene: TRBJ1-6; clone size: many; D gene: -; V gene: TRBV7-2; CDR3 DNA: TGTGCCAGCAGCTTAAACGGACGTAATTCACCCCTCCACTTT; CDR3 protein: CASSLNGRNSPLHF
J gene: TRBJ2-5; clone size: many; D gene: TRBD2; V gene: TRBV3-1; CDR3 DNA: TGTGCCAGCAGCCAAAAAGCGGGGGAGGAGACCCAGTACTTC; CDR3 protein: CASSQKAGEETQYF
J gene: TRBJ1-2; clone size: many; D gene: TRBD1; V gene: TRBV25-1; CDR3 DNA: TGTGCCAGCAGTGACAGGGGGATAGGGGATGGCTACACCTTC; CDR3 protein: CASSDRGIGDGYTF
J gene: TRBJ2-7; clone size: many; D gene: TRBD1; V gene: TRBV24-1; CDR3 DNA: TGTGCCACCAGTGATACCGGGACAGAAAGCTCCTACGAGCAGTACTTC; CDR3 protein: CATSDTGTESSYEQYF
J gene: TRBJ2-5; clone size: many; D gene: TRBD2; V gene: TRBV20-1; CDR3 DNA: TGCAGTGCTAAGCGGGGGGGCCCCGTTACGGAGACCCAGTACTTC; CDR3 protein: CSAKRGGPVTETQYF
J gene: TRBJ2-7; clone size: many; D gene: -; V gene: TRBV10-3; CDR3 DNA: TGTGCCATCAGTGAGCAACGGGGGGCCTGGTACGAGCAGTACTTC; CDR3 protein: CAISEQRGAWYEQYF
J gene: TRBJ2-3; clone size: many; D gene: TRBD2; V gene: TRBV12-3/TRBV12-4; CDR3 DNA: TGTGCCAGCAGTTGGCGGGGGGGAGAGACAGATACGCAGTATTTT; CDR3 protein: CASSWRGGETDTQYF
J gene: TRBJ2-3; clone size: -; D gene: TRBD1; V gene: TRBV28; CDR3 DNA: TGTGCCGGCAGTGGACCCGGACAGGGAGTGGGAACAGATACGCAGTATTTT; CDR3 protein: CAGSGPGQGVGTDTQYF
J gene: TRBJ2-1; clone size: many; D gene: TRBD2; V gene: TRBV24-1; CDR3 DNA: TGTGCCACCAGTGATTTGGTAACGGGGGGAGACAGACCTTACAATGAGCAGTTCTTC; CDR3 protein: CATSDLVTGGDRPYNEQFF
J gene: TRBJ1-4; clone size: many; D gene: -; V gene: TRBV7-2; CDR3 DNA: TGTGCCAGCAGCTTGATTGGAGGCGGGGCAACTAATGAAAAACTGTTTTTT; CDR3 protein: CASSLIGGGATNEKLFF
J gene: TRBJ1-1; clone size: many; D gene: -; V gene: TRBV4-1; CDR3 DNA: TGCGCCAGCAGCCAAGATACCCGGGCCGGGGCGGCTTTCTTT; CDR3 protein: CASSQDTRAGAAFF
J gene: TRBJ1-6; clone size: -; D gene: -; V gene: TRBV5-1; CDR3 DNA: TGCGCCAGCAGCTTGGATGCGACCGGAAGTTCACCCCTCCACTTT; CDR3 protein: CASSLDATGSSPLHF
J gene: TRBJ1-1; clone size: few; D gene: -; V gene: TRBV6-9; CDR3 DNA: TGTGCCAGCAGTTTCTACAGGATGAACACTGAAGCTTTCTTT; CDR3 protein: CASSFYRMNTEAFF
J gene: TRBJ2-3; clone size: many; D gene: -; V gene: TRBV7-2; CDR3 DNA: TGTGCCAGCAGCTCGACAGCGACTACAGATACGCAGTATTTT; CDR3 protein: CASSSTATTDTQYF
J gene: TRBJ2-3; clone size: few; D gene: -; V gene: TRBV19; CDR3 DNA: TGTGCCAGTACCAAGGGGGGGATCCCCGAGGTCGCAGATACGCAGTATTTT; CDR3 protein: CASTKGGIPEVADTQYF
J gene: TRBJ2-2; clone size: many; D gene: -; V gene: TRBV9; CDR3 DNA: TGTGCCAGCAGCGTCTCCAGTTCAAACACCGGGGAGCTGTTTTTT; CDR3 protein: CASSVSSSNTGELFF
J gene: TRBJ1-5; clone size: few; D gene: TRBD1; V gene: TRBV24-1; CDR3 DNA: TGTGCCACCAGTGATACACAGGGGTATAGCAATCAGCCCCAGCATTTT; CDR3 protein: CATSDTQGYSNQPQHF
J gene: TRBJ2-1; clone size: many; D gene: -; V gene: TRBV5-1; CDR3 DNA: TGCGCCAGCAGCTTGGAACAGTCCTACAATGAGCAGTTCTTC; CDR3 protein: CASSLEQSYNEQFF